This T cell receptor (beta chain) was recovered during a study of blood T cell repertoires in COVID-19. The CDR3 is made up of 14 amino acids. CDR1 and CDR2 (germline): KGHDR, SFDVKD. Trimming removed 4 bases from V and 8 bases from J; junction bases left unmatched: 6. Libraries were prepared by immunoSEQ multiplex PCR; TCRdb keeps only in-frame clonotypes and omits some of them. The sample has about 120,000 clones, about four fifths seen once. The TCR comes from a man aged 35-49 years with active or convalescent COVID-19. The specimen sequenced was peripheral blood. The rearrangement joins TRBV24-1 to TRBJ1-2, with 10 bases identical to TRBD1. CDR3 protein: CATSETGTGVGYTF. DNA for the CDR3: TGTGCCACCAGTGAGACCGGGACAGGGGTCGGCTACACCTTC.